This paragraph covers one T cell receptor (beta chain) sequence. Its target is unknown. The sample originates from a study of T cells in Graves' hyperthyroidism and ophthalmopathy. Study-wide points: Most clonotypes expanded in the thyroid (above 0.001) were also present in blood.

Amplified TCR beta CDR3 regions derived from RNA transcripts. When the TCR CDR3 underwent first-round RT-PCR, the HTBI primer set was used. In TCRdb, the multiplex PCR reads were re-called with MiXCR into one record per CDR3 protein. The sample has nearly 750,000 distinct CDR3 sequences, just over 35% seen once. Trimming took 5 bases from V and 2 from J; bases not matched to a gene: 6. Germline CDR1 SGHAT, CDR2 FQDESV (reference sequence). The CDR3 loop spans 16 amino acids. The sample consisted of blood. The V call is TRBV11-1, the J call TRBJ2-7, with TRBD2 identical over 13 bases. This TCR was recovered from a middle-aged woman with Graves' hyperthyroidism. The CDR3 DNA reads as TGTGCCAGCAGCACGTGGGGACTAGCGGGGACCTACGAGCAGTACTTC. Its protein is CASSTWGLAGTYEQYF.